Presented here are 30 T cell receptor beta chains from one specimen sequenced in a study of regulatory T cells in long-lasting Graves disease. For TCR beta, libraries came from iRepertoire HTBI primers and Arm-PCR of CDR3 regions. TCRdb reprocessed the multiplex PCR reads with MiXCR, giving one entry per CDR3 protein. The repertoire holds around 500,000 distinct CDR3 sequences, 12% seen once, with around 10% in the top ten. Time point denoted: newly diagnosed GD, antithyroid drugs for less than 3 months. PBMC RNA served as the TCR library source. The same data also contributed to another study, on T cells in Graves' hyperthyroidism and ophthalmopathy.

Sample: peripheral blood mononuclear cells (PBMCs), taken at new diagnosis, from a patient treated with antithyroid drugs. These receptors all come from a woman between 25 and 40 years old with Graves disease.

The table lists this clonotype with a few counts. The V call is TRBV6-1, the J call TRBJ2-1; possibly TRBD2 for D (6 bases). The V gene's germline CDR1 is MNHNS and CDR2 SASEGT. V was pared by 5 bases and J by 10 bases, with 15 bases between. The CDR3 contains 13 residues. This CDR3 is CASSNQQRAEQFF. The DNA for the CDR3 is TGTGCCAGCAGTAATCAACAGCGGGCCGAGCAGTTCTTC.

The sample holds many counts of this clonotype. The chain joins TRBV20-1 to TRBJ2-2, with 11 bases lining up with TRBD2. The ends lost 1 base at V and 2 bases at J; junction bases unmatched: 3. Per germline, CDR1 DFQATT and CDR2 SNEGSKA (reference sequence). The CDR3 consists of 16 residues. The CDR3 loop is CSARGGTSGNTGELFF. The CDR3 nucleotides are TGCAGTGCTAGAGGCGGGACTAGCGGAAACACCGGGGAGCTGTTTTTT.

There are a few counts of this clonotype. V gene TRBV5-1 combines with J gene TRBJ2-2; 7 positions agree with TRBD1. The CDR3 spans 15 residues. Trimming cost V 2 bases and J 3 bases; bases outside gene matches: 4. In germline, CDR1 is SGHRS, CDR2 YFSETQ. CDR3 sequence (DNA): TGCGCCAGCAGCTTCCGGGACAGCGACACCGGGGAGCTGTTTTTT. Protein: CASSFRDSDTGELFF.

This chain joins TRBV29-1 and TRBJ1-2; D might be TRBD1 (5 bases). The CDR3 consists of 13 residues. Germline CDR1 is SQVTM and CDR2 is ANQGSEA. V was clipped by 6 bases and J by 0 bases, with 11 bases between them. The chain's CDR3 is CSVAGLANYGYTF. For the CDR3, the DNA is TGCAGCGTCGCAGGGCTGGCTAACTATGGCTACACCTTC.

The chain employs TRBV5-8 and TRBJ1-1, with a possible D match to TRBD1 (5 bases). Germline V gene data show CDR1 as SGHTS and CDR2 as YDEGEE. Between the trimmed V and J ends, which lost 4 bases and 2 bases, there was a span of 15 bases. This CDR3 is 15 amino acids long. CDR3 DNA sequence: TGTGCCAGCAGCGAGACCGGGGGATTCAACACTGAAGCTTTCTTT. It specifies CASSETGGFNTEAFF.

This clonotype has a count of ten or more. V gene TRBV7-3 combines with J gene TRBJ2-3; D unclear. In germline, CDR1 is SGHTA, CDR2 FQGTGA. V lost 4 bases and J lost 0, with 11 bases in between. This CDR3 region has 15 residues. Written as DNA, the CDR3 is TGTGCCAGCAGCTCGGGCGGTACTAGCACAGATACGCAGTATTTT. Its protein product is CASSSGGTSTDTQYF.

In its sample, this clonotype was seen many times. The gene calls are TRBV9 and TRBJ1-6; unclear D gene. Deletions cut 2 bases from V and 3 bases from J, with 6 bases between. Germline CDR1 and CDR2: SGDLS and YYNGEE. The CDR3 consists of 14 residues. For the CDR3, the DNA is TGTGCCAGCAGCGTGGCGGACTATAATTCACCCCTCCACTTT. Translating gives CASSVADYNSPLHF. The complete variable domain, with remaining parts taken from reference TRBV9 and TRBJ1-6, reads DSGVTQTPKHLITATGQRVTLRCSPRSGDLSVYWYQQSLDQGLQFLIQYYNGEERAKGNILERFSAQQFPDLHSELNLSSLELGDSALYFCASSVADYNSPLHFGNGTRLTVT.

This clonotype came up many times. The chain employs TRBV20-1 and TRBJ1-5; 8 bases match TRBD1. The CDR3 is made up of 15 amino acids. The V segment lost 7 bases and the J segment 4 bases; nucleotides outside the gene matches: 12. The V gene's germline CDR1 is DFQATT and CDR2 SNEGSKA (reference sequence). The CDR3 reads CSVSLTGVGNQPQHF. The DNA for the CDR3 is TGCAGTGTCAGTTTGACAGGGGTGGGGAATCAGCCCCAGCATTTT.

This clonotype occurred many times. The V gene is TRBV27, the J gene TRBJ1-1; D might be TRBD1 (6 bases). The CDR3 spans 14 residues. V gave up 8 bases and J gave up 5 bases, with 18 bases separating them. Germline CDR1 and CDR2: MNHEY and SMNVEV (reference sequence). CDR3 DNA: TGTGCCAGCGCCCTACAGGGCCTTTTGACTGAAGCTTTCTTT. Amino acid sequence: CASALQGLLTEAFF.

The chain couples TRBV7-9 to TRBJ2-5; 10 positions match TRBD1. The CDR3 consists of 17 residues. The trim removed 3 bases at V and 2 bases at J, leaving 9 bases unmatched. Germline V gene data show CDR1 as SEHNR and CDR2 as FQNEAQ (reference sequence). CDR3 region: CASSLRQGAPQQETQYF. The CDR3 nucleotides are TGTGCCAGCAGCTTGCGACAGGGGGCCCCCCAACAAGAGACCCAGTACTTC.

The table lists this clonotype with many counts. This chain's CDR3 is CASSSMTGADTQYF. CDR3 in DNA: TGTGCCAGCAGCTCTATGACAGGGGCAGATACGCAGTATTTT. V and J are TRBV11-2 and TRBJ2-3, with TRBD1 matching over 8 bases. J gave up 4 bases and V 4 bases, and 4 bases lay outside the gene matches. The CDR3 totals 14 residues. CDR1 and CDR2 from the germline V gene are SGHAT and FQNNGV.

The sample holds many counts of this clonotype. This sequence joins TRBV9 and TRBJ2-3; 8 nucleotides match TRBD1. The end of the DNA aligns better with TRBJ2-4, so the J call may be wrong. Germline V CDR1 and CDR2: SGDLS, YYNGEE. CDR3 length equals 15 residues. In DNA form, the CDR3 reads TGTGCCAGCAGCCCTTCGACGTCGGGGACAGGATCTCAGTACTTC. Protein sequence: CASSPSTSGTGSQYF.

This clonotype was found a few times. This chain joins TRBV4-1 and TRBJ1-5, with 7 positions matching TRBD1. CDR1 and CDR2 from the germline V gene are MGHRA and YSYEKL. There are 15 residues in the CDR3. The J segment lost 2 bases and the V segment lost 2 bases, leaving 3 bases of the junction unmatched. CDR3 nucleotide sequence: TGCGCCAGCAGCCAACCCGACAGGGGCAATCAGCCCCAGCATTTT. It codes for CASSQPDRGNQPQHF.

This clonotype was observed many times. The V gene is TRBV2, the J gene TRBJ2-2, with 8 bases matching TRBD1. The CDR3 consists of 15 residues. Germline V CDR1 and CDR2: SNHLY, FYNNEI. Trimming at V came to 5 bases and at J to 3 bases, leaving 5 bases not matched to a gene. CDR3 residues: CASSPTGGYTGELFF. CDR3 nucleotide sequence: TGTGCCAGCAGTCCTACAGGGGGGTACACCGGGGAGCTGTTTTTT.

This chain uses TRBV4-2 with TRBJ1-1; 8 nucleotides agree with TRBD1. The CDR3 consists of 14 residues. Germline CDR1 is LGHNA and CDR2 is YNFKEQ. The ends lost 4 bases at V and 7 bases at J; junction bases unmatched: 8. CDR3 coding DNA: TGTGCCAGCAGCCGCCAGGGGGCTGCAATTGAAGCTTTCTTT. Protein sequence: CASSRQGAAIEAFF.

This clonotype was seen more than once but under ten times. V is TRBV30 and J is TRBJ2-5, with 8 bases matching TRBD1. The length of the CDR3 is 12 residues. Germline V gene data show CDR1 as GTSNPN and CDR2 as SVGIG (reference sequence). The junction had 5 bases not matched to a gene; V was cut back by 5 bases and J by 6 bases. Here the CDR3 reads CAWGQGAKTQYF. The CDR3 nucleotides read TGTGCCTGGGGGCAGGGGGCGAAGACCCAGTACTTC.

This clonotype was observed a few times. The chain joins TRBV20-1 to TRBJ1-6; perhaps TRBD1 as D (5 bases). V lost 1 base, J lost 10 bases, and 14 bases lay in between. Germline V lookup: CDR1 DFQATT, CDR2 SNEGSKA (reference sequence). CDR3 length: 14 residues. The CDR3 region has the DNA TGCAGTGCTAGAGTGGGCAGGGTCGGCTCACCCCTCCACTTT. This translates into CSARVGRVGSPLHF.

This clonotype occurred a few times. The chain has TRBV24-1 and TRBJ1-1; TRBD1 matches at 9 bases. The CDR3 has 13 residues. V dropped 9 bases and J dropped 6; count of bases not matched to a gene: 7. The germline V gene encodes CDR1 KGHDR and CDR2 SFDVKD. CDR3 sequence: CATRDRASSEAFF. The CDR3 nucleotides read TGTGCCACCCGGGACAGGGCGAGTTCTGAAGCTTTCTTT.

This clonotype was detected many times. The chain combines TRBV28 with TRBJ1-5, with D unresolved. This CDR3 region has 12 residues. Per the germline V gene, CDR1 is MDHEN and CDR2 is SYDVKM. V shed 9 bases and J shed 7 bases, with 13 bases lying between them. Here the CDR3 reads CASLHRGQPQHF. In DNA form, the CDR3 reads TGTGCCAGTCTACATCGAGGGCAGCCCCAGCATTTT.

This clonotype was picked up a small number of times. The chain links TRBV18 to TRBJ2-3, with D uncertain. The germline gives CDR1 KGHSH, CDR2 LQKENI. This CDR3 region has 14 residues. Trimming left V 2 bases short and J 7 bases short, with 13 bases between. CDR3 sequence (DNA): TGTGCCAGCTCACCAAAGACAAATGGCTATACGCAGTATTTT. Protein: CASSPKTNGYTQYF.

This clonotype appeared many times. The chain employs TRBV6-2 or TRBV6-3 and TRBJ2-1, with TRBD1 matching 10 bases. V shed 5 bases and J 7 bases; nucleotides not matched to a gene: 11. Germline V CDR1 and CDR2: MNHEY, SVGEGT. The CDR3 sequence is 16 residues long. The DNA for the CDR3 is TGTGCCAGCAGTGCCAAAATGGGACAGGGGATAAATGAGCAGTTCTTC. This codes for CASSAKMGQGINEQFF.

In its sample, this clonotype was seen a few times. One junction end disagrees with the germline gene, perhaps due to a read error. The rearrangement joins TRBV6-9 to TRBJ2-7; D might be TRBD2 (6 bases). The CDR3 runs to 16 residues. Germline V gene data show CDR1 as MNHGY and CDR2 as SVAAGI. CDR3 coding DNA: TGTGCCAGCAGTTACACCAGGGACTTCTACGGGTACGAGCAGCACTTC. The encoded protein is CASSYTRDFYGYEQHF.

Worth noting for this clonotype: This sequence may be a read error, since a much larger clone differs from it by one base. The chain combines TRBV5-1 with TRBJ1-4; D unclear. The CDR3 runs 15 residues. Germline V gene lookup returns CDR1 SGHRS and CDR2 YFSETQ. The CDR3 loop reads CASKYRQAGDERLFF. In DNA, the CDR3 is TGCGCCAGCAAATACCGACAAGCTGGGGATGAAAGACTGTTTTTT.

This clonotype was observed many times. The rearrangement joins TRBV5-1 to TRBJ2-1; no clear D. The CDR3 runs to 14 residues. V shed 6 bases and J shed 1 base, with 11 bases lying between them. The germline V gene encodes CDR1 SGHRS and CDR2 YFSETQ. CDR3: CASTLELSYNEQFF. The CDR3 coding sequence is TGCGCCAGCACCCTCGAACTATCCTACAATGAGCAGTTCTTC.

The gene calls are TRBV28 and TRBJ2-5; no clear D. Trimming stripped 3 bases from V and 0 bases from J, with 11 bases between. Germline V CDR1 and CDR2: MDHEN, SYDVKM. The CDR3 consists of 15 residues. CDR3 bases: TGTGCCAGCAGTTTGATATCCTGGTACCAAGAGACCCAGTACTTC. It codes for CASSLISWYQETQYF.

This clonotype was observed at least ten times. The genes are TRBV12-3 or TRBV12-4 and TRBJ1-5; 9 bases match TRBD1. This CDR3 region has 14 residues. V shed 3 bases, J shed 9 bases, and the junction held 6 bases outside the gene matches. The CDR3 coding sequence is TGTGCCAGCAGTTTTTGGGACAGGGACTGGCCCCAGCATTTT. This translates into CASSFWDRDWPQHF.

This clonotype was seen a few times. The chain recombines TRBV9 with TRBJ2-3; no clear D. This CDR3 has 13 amino acids. Trimming took 6 bases from V and 3 from J, leaving 11 bases between them. The V gene's germline CDR1 is SGDLS and CDR2 YYNGEE. CDR3 sequence (DNA): TGTGCCAGCATGCCCCCGTCAACAGATACGCAGTATTTT. Translating it yields CASMPPSTDTQYF.

As for this clonotype: In this CDR3 the conserved last residue, phenylalanine or tryptophan, is missing, so a read error is likely. The chain employs TRBV6-2 or TRBV6-3 and TRBJ2-7; 9 nucleotides align to TRBD2. Germline V gene lookup returns CDR1 MNHEY and CDR2 SVGEGT. The CDR3 totals 14 residues. V lost 6 bases, J lost 3 bases, and 6 bases stayed unmatched. The CDR3 DNA reads as TGTGCCAGCAGCCTAGCGGGACATGTCTACGAGCAGTACTCC. It encodes CASSLAGHVYEQYS.

V is TRBV27 and J is TRBJ2-5; 11 bases match TRBD2. The CDR3 is made up of 13 amino acids. Trimming cost V 5 bases and J 5 bases; bases outside gene matches: 1. CDR1 is MNHEY and CDR2 is SMNVEV in the germline V gene (reference sequence). CDR3 loop: CASSPSGGETQYF. DNA for the CDR3: TGTGCCAGCAGTCCTAGCGGGGGGGAGACCCAGTACTTC.

With regard to this clonotype: Sequence at one end of the junction differs from germline and may be a read error. This chain joins TRBV20-1 and TRBJ2-7; the match to TRBD2 covers 9 bases. The germline V gene encodes CDR1 DFQATT and CDR2 SNEGSKA (reference sequence). The CDR3 is made up of 13 amino acids. The CDR3 spells CSARGGAGGAKDF. The CDR3 DNA reads TGCAGTGCTAGAGGCGGAGCGGGAGGCGCCAAGGACTTC.